This T cell receptor (beta chain) was documented in a study of blood T cells in healthy people across ages (dated by TCRdb to between 2015 and 2016). In the study overall: In model experiments, template switching captured roughly one uniquely barcoded TCR beta cDNA molecule for every two T cells. To avoid experimental bias, donors of different ages were distributed randomly across sequencing lanes. To track age-related changes in TCR beta repertoire diversity, the study relied on deep sequencing normalized with unique cDNA molecular identifiers. Two additional independent replicas of 1 million unique cDNA reads from the same blood draw were analyzed for two donors (one aged 18 to 30 and one aged 80 or older). The donors were divided into four age groups: young (average around 16 years), middle-aged (around 37), aged (approximately 59) and long-lived (around 87). Results and caveats for the whole study, not just this receptor: Compared with the aged group, more naive CD4+ T cells, fewer expanded clones and increased TCR diversity were shown by the long-lived group, suggesting age selection. Because profiling used bulk unsorted PBMCs, naive and antigen-experienced compartments could not be compared conclusively. Donor CMV infection status was unknown, potentially confounding age-related changes in expanded clonotypes. The percentage of naive T cells measured by flow cytometry correlated strongly with observed TCR beta diversity. Estimates of total diversity from one million sequenced T cells were regarded as lower bounds and underestimates. As age increased, observed TCR beta diversity per million T cells dropped in a roughly linear way, and a significant reduction was already evident by age about 36.

The donors were under 40 Caucasian individuals from Russia, aged roughly 6 to 95 years, who were systemically healthy. Each donor gave around 9.9 milliliters of peripheral blood, collected into EDTA-treated Vacutainer tubes. Ficoll-Paque density-gradient centrifugation was used to isolate PBMCs, with at least 6.5 million per sample. Total RNA was extracted from PBMCs with Trizol reagent, with at least 6 micrograms obtained per sample. Naive CD45RAhigh/CD27high T cell percentages were measured by flow cytometry on a PBMC aliquot from every donor. The CDR3 runs 16 residues from the cysteine to the phenylalanine. Only the CDR3 region is kept as DNA, spanning 48 bases read in frame from base 1. CDR1 SGHTA and CDR2 FQGNSA were looked up in the germline V gene. For this chain, trimming is 5 bases at the V end and 2 bases at the J end, and the number of junction bases without a gene match is 5. This clonotype appeared many times. No antigen is known for it. One base away there is no much larger clone; base qualities are not given.

Receptor amplification or capture employed 5' RACE. A second PCR of about 6 to 11 cycles was run with a J-beta primer mix and a sample-barcoded 5' primer. A unique molecular identifier was introduced onto each TCR beta cDNA molecule by a template-switch 5' adaptor carrying 12 random nucleotides. Each sample yielded at least 3 million CDR3-containing paired-end reads. First-strand cDNA synthesis was performed from all RNA using the Mint cDNA synthesis kit, with priming by a TRBC-specific oligonucleotide. Following uracil-DNA glycosylase treatment, all cDNA underwent a first 18-cycle PCR with the universal primers M1SS and BC2_uni_R. In the source study's methods: Normalization of each sample was performed by random selection of 1 million high-quality reads, each carrying a distinct molecular identifier. Instead of being binned into consensus sequences, reads with shared molecular identifiers were discarded. MiTCR, set to a Q25 quality threshold and the strictest error-elimination algorithm, was used for CDR3 identification, clonotype clustering and error correction. A nonparametric unseen species model with Euler transformation was used to estimate lower-bound total TCR beta diversity. The public reads were quality trimmed at Q25 with fastp and then assembled into clones with MiXCR by TCRdb, keeping productive beta chains. When rows share a CDR3 protein, they turn into one entry using the most common DNA and genes. The V and J calls shown here were made by TCRdb, not taken from the authors' results. This sample holds around 1,900,000 distinct CDR3 sequences; around 40% were observed only once. The top ten clones comprise more than 20% of the sample.

The sequenced sample was blood. This sequence was found in a human donor in good health. Rearrangement joined TRBV7-2 to TRBJ2-1; 11 bases in between match TRBD2. In nucleotides, the sequence is TGTGCCAGCAGCCTGGTACTAGCGGGAGCCTACAATGAGCAGTTCTTC. This encodes CASSLVLAGAYNEQFF.